The rows below give T cell receptor beta chains drawn from one sample of a study of T cell responses to AZD1222 COVID-19 vaccine. Clones were sequenced by immunoSEQ multiplex PCR, and TCRdb holds only the in-frame ones, with some missing. The sample shows some 150,000 clones, 85% to 95% of them seen only once. The sample in question was peripheral blood, obtained on day 0 of AZD1222 vaccination. The receptor source for this set is an adult in good health. Each CDR3 is given with its conserved first and last residue. D genes are given only for firm matches. Clone size is not always given. Where it is, it says once, few, many or a class for expanded clones.

d_call	v_call	j_call	clone_size	cdr3_nt	cdr3_aa
TRBD1	TRBV30	TRBJ2-1	-	TGTGCCTGGAAGACAGGGCTAGGGGGCAATGAGCAGTTCTTC	CAWKTGLGGNEQFF
-	TRBV5-1	TRBJ2-2	-	TGCGCCAGCAGCCGGGACTCCATCACCGGGGAGCTGTTTTTT	CASSRDSITGELFF
-	TRBV2	TRBJ2-5	-	TGTGCCAGCAGGTCCGGGACAACGCGGTGGGAGACCCAGTACTTC	CASRSGTTRWETQYF
-	TRBV27	TRBJ1-2	-	TGTGCCAGCAGTTTAGTGGGGAACTATGGCTACACCTTC	CASSLVGNYGYTF
-	TRBV24-1	TRBJ1-1	-	TGTGCCACCAGTGCGGGGGAGAACACTGAAGCTTTCTTT	CATSAGENTEAFF
TRBD2	TRBV19	TRBJ2-1	-	TGTGCCAGTACTCCCCGTTTGCGGGGGGGCTATGAGCAGTTCTTC	CASTPRLRGGYEQFF
-	TRBV24-1	TRBJ1-1	-	TGTGCCACCAGTGATACCGGGAGAGGAACTGAAGCTTTCTTT	CATSDTGRGTEAFF
-	TRBV9	TRBJ2-5	once	TGTGCCAGCAGCGTAGGCGCCCTGCCACTGGGGGAGACCCAGTACTTC	CASSVGALPLGETQYF
-	TRBV28	TRBJ1-2	once	TGTGCCAGCAGTGGTTCGGGGCAGGGCTATGGCTACACCTTC	CASSGSGQGYGYTF
TRBD1	TRBV7-2	TRBJ1-5	-	TGTGCCAGCAGCTTGACAGGGTCTCAGCCCCAGCATTTT	CASSLTGSQPQHF
-	TRBV2	TRBJ1-6	-	TGTGCCAGCATATTAAGAAAGAGCTCCTATAATTCACCCCTCCACTTT	CASILRKSSYNSPLHF
-	TRBV18	TRBJ2-2	-	TGTGCCAGCTCACCCCAGGGGAACACCGGGGAGCTGTTTTTT	CASSPQGNTGELFF
-	TRBV5-1	TRBJ1-4	-	TGCGCCAGCAGCTCGGGGGCGGGTAGTAATAATGAAAAACTGTTTTTT	CASSSGAGSNNEKLFF
TRBD1	TRBV3-1/TRBV3-2	TRBJ1-4	-	TGTGCCAGCAAACAAGGGACAGGGGAAGAAAAACTGTTTTTT	CASKQGTGEEKLFF
-	TRBV4-1	TRBJ1-5	-	TGCGCCAGCAGCCAAGATACTTGGGGAGGCAATCAGCCCCAGCATTTT	CASSQDTWGGNQPQHF
TRBD1	TRBV28	TRBJ1-5	-	TGTGCCAGCAGACCAGGACAGGGAAATCAGCCCCAGCATTTT	CASRPGQGNQPQHF
TRBD1	TRBV5-1	TRBJ2-4	-	TGCGCCAGCAGTTTTACTACAGGGGTACTTAACATTCAGTACTTC	CASSFTTGVLNIQYF
TRBD1	TRBV5-8	TRBJ1-1	once	TGTGCCAGCAGCGGGGGCACAGGGGCCACTGAAGCTTTCTTT	CASSGGTGATEAFF
TRBD2	TRBV30	TRBJ2-3	-	TGTGCCTGGAGTAGGAGCGGGGTACCCGATACGCAGTATTTT	CAWSRSGVPDTQYF
-	TRBV27	TRBJ2-1	-	TGTGCCAGCAGTTTATCGGTCGCGGGACAGAACAATGAGCAGTTCTTC	CASSLSVAGQNNEQFF
-	TRBV5-8	TRBJ1-5	-	TGTGCCAGCAGCTTGGTAGATCAGGTCAAGTTTCCACACCGGGCCCAGCATTTT	CASSLVDQVKFPHRAQHF
TRBD1	TRBV10-1	TRBJ1-5	-	TGCGCCAGCGGTTTAACAGGGGAGATTAGCAATCAGCCCCAGCATTTT	CASGLTGEISNQPQHF
-	TRBV10-3	TRBJ1-2	-	TGTGCCATCAGGGACAGCTCTAACTATGGCTACACCTTC	CAIRDSSNYGYTF
-	TRBV15	TRBJ2-7	-	TGTGCCACCAGCAGGCGTGAAGTTGGCAGGGCCTACGAGCAGTACTTC	CATSRREVGRAYEQYF
-	TRBV18	TRBJ1-1	-	TGTGCCAGCTCACCACCGACACGTATGAACACTGAAGCTTTCTTT	CASSPPTRMNTEAFF
-	TRBV5-1	TRBJ2-3	-	TGCGCCACGCGCCTAGGGCGTGAAGATACGCAGTATTTT	CATRLGREDTQYF
-	TRBV5-8	TRBJ2-3	-	TGTGCCAGCAGCCCGGCCCTACCAACAGATACGCAGTATTTT	CASSPALPTDTQYF
-	TRBV24-1	TRBJ1-2	-	TGTGCCACCAGTGATTCAAGGGGTGGCTATGGCTACACCTTC	CATSDSRGGYGYTF
TRBD2	TRBV4-3	TRBJ2-2	-	TGCGCCAGCAGCCCCGGGGGAGGGAAAGGAACCGGGGAGCTGTTTTTT	CASSPGGGKGTGELFF
-	TRBV2	TRBJ2-2	once	TGTGCCAGCAACGGGGTCGCCGCCGGGGAGCTGTTTTTT	CASNGVAAGELFF
TRBD1	TRBV4-1	TRBJ2-2	few	TGCGCCAGCAGCCAAGATGGGGACAGCGCGAACACCGGGGAGCTGTTTTTT	CASSQDGDSANTGELFF
-	TRBV4-1	TRBJ1-5	-	TGCGCCAGCAGCCAACAGGGTCGTGGGGATCAGCCCCAGCATTTT	CASSQQGRGDQPQHF
-	TRBV25-1	TRBJ2-2	-	TGTGCCAGCAGAGCCGCGAACACCGGGGAGCTGTTTTTT	CASRAANTGELFF
TRBD1	TRBV10-2	TRBJ1-5	-	TGCGCCAGCAGTGACACAGGGGACGGGCAGCCCCAGCATTTT	CASSDTGDGQPQHF
-	TRBV7-8	TRBJ1-2	-	TGTGCCAGCAGCTTCGGGCCGAGATCTAACTATGGCTACACCTTC	CASSFGPRSNYGYTF
-	TRBV4-2	TRBJ1-1	-	TGTGCCAGCAGCCAAGATAGCGGAAAGAACACTGAAGCTTTCTTT	CASSQDSGKNTEAFF
-	TRBV5-1	TRBJ1-2	once	TGCGCCAGCAGCCAGAGAGGGGAACCCTATGGCTACACCTTC	CASSQRGEPYGYTF
TRBD2	TRBV5-1	TRBJ2-3	-	TGCGCCAGCAGCTTGGATCTGTTGGACGGGGGGTTGACAGATACGCAGTATTTT	CASSLDLLDGGLTDTQYF
-	TRBV12-5	TRBJ1-4	-	TGTGCTAGTGGCCCTGGACTGCCCGGAAAACTGTTTTTT	CASGPGLPGKLFF
-	TRBV18	TRBJ2-3	-	TGTGCCAGCCTACGCGGGACTTATGACACAGATACGCAGTATTTT	CASLRGTYDTDTQYF
-	TRBV19	TRBJ1-5	-	TGTGCCAGTAGGAGGGCTTGGACAGACTCCAATCAGCCCCAGCATTTT	CASRRAWTDSNQPQHF
TRBD1	TRBV6-5	TRBJ1-5	-	TGTGCCAGCAGTTCCCCGCCGGGACAGGGGCATCAGCCCCAGCATTTT	CASSSPPGQGHQPQHF
-	TRBV18	TRBJ2-2	-	TGTGCCAGCTCACCAGGGGTAACCACCGGGGAGCTGTTTTTT	CASSPGVTTGELFF
-	TRBV2	TRBJ1-2	-	TGTGCCAGCAGGTCGACGACAGCTTATGGCTACACCTTC	CASRSTTAYGYTF
-	TRBV4-2	TRBJ2-3	-	TGTGCCAGCAGCCAAGATTTCGCCGGGAGCACAGATACGCAGTATTTT	CASSQDFAGSTDTQYF
-	TRBV15	TRBJ1-1	-	TGTGCCACCAGCCTGGTAACGAACACTGAAGCTTTCTTT	CATSLVTNTEAFF
-	TRBV6-1	TRBJ1-2	-	TGTGCCAGCAGTGATGGGGGCCCCCAGAGCTATGGCTACACCTTC	CASSDGGPQSYGYTF
-	TRBV5-1	TRBJ2-7	-	TGCGCCAGCAGCGCCTCCCCAAGTTACGAGCAGTACTTC	CASSASPSYEQYF
TRBD1	TRBV2	TRBJ2-1	-	TGTGCCAGCAGTGGGGGACAGGGGGCTTACAATGAGCAGTTCTTC	CASSGGQGAYNEQFF
-	TRBV6-5	TRBJ1-2	-	TGTGCCAGCAGTTACTCCATCTTACAGGGCTATGGCTACACCTTC	CASSYSILQGYGYTF
-	TRBV6-6	TRBJ1-2	once	TGTGCCACCCGCCTGGGGCTGGACTATGGCTACACCTTC	CATRLGLDYGYTF
TRBD2	TRBV6-5	TRBJ2-1	-	TGTGCCAGCAAAAGCGGGGGGACCTACAATGAGCAGTTCTTC	CASKSGGTYNEQFF
-	TRBV5-6	TRBJ1-4	-	TGTGCCAGCAGCCAAGGGACACCCGAAAAACTGTTTTTT	CASSQGTPEKLFF
TRBD1	TRBV19	TRBJ2-7	once	TGTGCCAGTAGTGAGGGACAGCCGATCTACGAGCAGTACTTC	CASSEGQPIYEQYF
-	TRBV2	TRBJ1-1	-	TGTGCCAGCAGTGACAACCTGAACACTGAAGCTTTCTTT	CASSDNLNTEAFF
-	TRBV5-1	TRBJ1-2	-	TGCGCCAGCAGCTTGTCCCCCTTGGGAACGGTGGGTAACTATGGCTACACCTTC	CASSLSPLGTVGNYGYTF
TRBD1	TRBV6-2/TRBV6-3	TRBJ1-5	-	TGTGCCAGCAGTTATCGACAGGGAAGTCCAGACAATCAGCCCCAGCATTTT	CASSYRQGSPDNQPQHF
-	TRBV28	TRBJ1-1	-	TGTGCCAGCAGTTTATCTTTATTGAACACTGAAGCTTTCTTT	CASSLSLLNTEAFF